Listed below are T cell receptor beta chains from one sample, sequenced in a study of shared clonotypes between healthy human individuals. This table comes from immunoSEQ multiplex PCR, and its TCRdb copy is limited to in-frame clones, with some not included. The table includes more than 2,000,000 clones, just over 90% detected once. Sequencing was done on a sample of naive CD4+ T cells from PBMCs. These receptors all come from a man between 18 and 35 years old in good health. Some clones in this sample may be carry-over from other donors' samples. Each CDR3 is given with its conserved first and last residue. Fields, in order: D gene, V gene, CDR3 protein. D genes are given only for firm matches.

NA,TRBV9,CASSGNQGTGNTIYF
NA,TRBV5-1,CASSLGTGVYNEQFF
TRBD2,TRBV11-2,CASSPKWLAGGVAETQYF
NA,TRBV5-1,CASSLRGQGHEAFF
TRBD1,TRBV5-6,CASSHRQGGNQPQHF
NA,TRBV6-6,CASSPRMGSLNEKLFF
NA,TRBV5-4,CASSSSALKGVETGELFF
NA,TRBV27,CASSLSWASTEAFF
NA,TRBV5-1,CASSLAGGEQFF
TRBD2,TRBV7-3,CASSRLAGGDTGELFF
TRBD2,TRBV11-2,CASSLGAGGPTYEQYF
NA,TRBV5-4,CASSLGGSQNTGELFF
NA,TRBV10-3,CAIRRHRTEAFF
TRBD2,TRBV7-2,CASSLVGAGEYEQYF
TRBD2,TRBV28,CASHTSGRWKDTQYF
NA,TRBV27,CASSLRSSLNTGELFF
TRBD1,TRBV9,CASSVGQGRTEAFF
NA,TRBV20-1,CSARGNQPQHF
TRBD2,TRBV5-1,CASSLPLAGGVSTDTQYF
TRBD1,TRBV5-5,CASSSGQQTFYGYTF
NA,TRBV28,CASSSRPVNEQFF
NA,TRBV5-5,CASSLILVRGTEAFF
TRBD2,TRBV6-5,CASSYGTSKVTQYF
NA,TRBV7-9,CASSLQGRKAEAFF
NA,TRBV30,CAWSPHNYGYTF
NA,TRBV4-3,CASSLSVNTEAFF
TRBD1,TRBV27,CASSPRRDRGMETQYF
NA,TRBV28,CASTSGGGEQYF